This TCR beta chain was recorded in a study of T-cell memory formation after mild COVID-19. Study-level findings and limits: The appearance of some responding clones in pre-infection memory suggested that cross-reactive memory joined.

Constant-segment-primed 5'RACE gave TCR alpha and TCR beta cDNA libraries with sample barcodes and UMIs. TCRdb analysed the 5' RACE reads with MiXCR anew, one entry per CDR3 protein. There are about 90,000 distinct CDR3 sequences in the sample; over 13% occur only once, and approximately 40% lies in the top ten. About this clonotype itself: What it binds is unknown.

The germline V gene has CDR1 LGHNA and CDR2 YNFKEQ. The CDR3 loop spans 15 amino acids. The J segment lost 2 bases and the V segment lost 4 bases, leaving 8 bases of the junction unmatched. The receptor comes from a man aged 18 to 29 who had mild COVID-19 (a few samples of this study predate the infection). Cell type and time point are not known. The gene calls are TRBV4-2 and TRBJ2-7; 7 nucleotides line up with TRBD2. The source material was PBMCs or a T cell subset sorted from them (not recorded which). In DNA, the CDR3 is TGTGCCAGCAGCCCCCGGACTAGTCCTACCTACGAGCAGTACTTC. It translates to CASSPRTSPTYEQYF.